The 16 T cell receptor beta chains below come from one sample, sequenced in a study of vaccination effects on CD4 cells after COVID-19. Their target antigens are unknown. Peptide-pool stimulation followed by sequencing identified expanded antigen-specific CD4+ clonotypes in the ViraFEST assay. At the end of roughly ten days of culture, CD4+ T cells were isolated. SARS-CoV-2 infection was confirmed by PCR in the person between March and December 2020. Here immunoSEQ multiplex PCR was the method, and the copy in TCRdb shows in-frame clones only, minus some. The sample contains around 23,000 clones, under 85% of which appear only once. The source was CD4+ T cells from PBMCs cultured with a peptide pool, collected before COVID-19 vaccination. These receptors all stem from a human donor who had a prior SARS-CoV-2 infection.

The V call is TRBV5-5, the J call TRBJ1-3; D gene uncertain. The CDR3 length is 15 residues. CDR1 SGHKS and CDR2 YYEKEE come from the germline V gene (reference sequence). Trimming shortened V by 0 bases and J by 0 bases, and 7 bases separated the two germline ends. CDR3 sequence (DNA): TGTGCCAGCAGCTTGGGCCCCGGCTCTGGAAACACCATATATTTT. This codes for CASSLGPGSGNTIYF. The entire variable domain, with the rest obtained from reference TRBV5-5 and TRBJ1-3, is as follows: DAGVTQSPTHLIKTRGQQVTLRCSPISGHKSVSWYQQVLGQGPQFIFQYYEKEERGRGNFPDRFSARQFPNYSSELNVNALLLGDSALYLCASSLGPGSGNTIYFGEGSWLTVV.

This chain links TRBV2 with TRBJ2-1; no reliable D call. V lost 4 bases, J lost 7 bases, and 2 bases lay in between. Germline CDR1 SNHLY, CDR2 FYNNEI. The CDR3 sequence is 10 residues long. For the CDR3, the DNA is TGTGCCAGCAGTGTTAATGAGCAGTTCTTC. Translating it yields CASSVNEQFF.

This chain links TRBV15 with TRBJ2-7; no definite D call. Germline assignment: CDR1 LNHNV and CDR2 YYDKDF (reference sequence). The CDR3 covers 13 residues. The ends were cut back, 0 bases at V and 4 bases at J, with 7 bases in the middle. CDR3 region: CATSRDPGYEQYF. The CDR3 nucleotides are TGTGCCACCAGCAGAGATCCCGGGTACGAGCAGTACTTC.

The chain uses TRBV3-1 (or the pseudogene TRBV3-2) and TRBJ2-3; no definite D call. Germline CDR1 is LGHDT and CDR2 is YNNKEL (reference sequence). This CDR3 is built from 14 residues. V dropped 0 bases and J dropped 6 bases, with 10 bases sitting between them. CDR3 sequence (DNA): TGTGCCAGCAGCCAAGATACGCCCTGGGATACGCAGTATTTT. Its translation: CASSQDTPWDTQYF.

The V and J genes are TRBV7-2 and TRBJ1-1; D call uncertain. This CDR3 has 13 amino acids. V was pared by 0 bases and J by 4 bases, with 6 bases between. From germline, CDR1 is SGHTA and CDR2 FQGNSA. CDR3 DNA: TGTGCCAGCAGCTTAGCAGGGTTCACTGAAGCTTTCTTT. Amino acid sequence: CASSLAGFTEAFF.

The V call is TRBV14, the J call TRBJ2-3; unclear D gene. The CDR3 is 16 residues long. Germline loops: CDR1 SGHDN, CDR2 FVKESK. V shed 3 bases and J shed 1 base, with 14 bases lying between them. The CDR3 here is CASSQLPGVGTDTQYF. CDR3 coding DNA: TGTGCCAGCAGCCAGCTACCGGGTGTAGGCACAGATACGCAGTATTTT.

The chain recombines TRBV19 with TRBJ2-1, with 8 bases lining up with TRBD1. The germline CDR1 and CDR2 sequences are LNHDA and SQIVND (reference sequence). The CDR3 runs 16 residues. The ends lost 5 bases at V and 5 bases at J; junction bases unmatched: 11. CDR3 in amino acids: CASSPHTSRGHNEQFF. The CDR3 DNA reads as TGTGCCAGTAGTCCTCACACTTCCAGGGGGCACAATGAGCAGTTCTTC.

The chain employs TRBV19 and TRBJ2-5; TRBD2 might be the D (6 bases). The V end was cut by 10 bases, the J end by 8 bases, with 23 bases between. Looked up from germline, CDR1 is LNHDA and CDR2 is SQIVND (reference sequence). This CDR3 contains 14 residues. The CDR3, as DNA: TGTGCCACCGCCTGGGTCGCGGGATCCCCTACCCAGTACTTC. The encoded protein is CATAWVAGSPTQYF. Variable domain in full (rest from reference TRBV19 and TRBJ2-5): DGGITQSPKYLFRKEGQNVTLSCEQNLNHDAMYWYRQDPGQGLRLIYYSQIVNDFQKGDIAEGYSVSREKKESFPLTVTSAQKNPTAFYLCATAWVAGSPTQYFGPGTRLLVL.

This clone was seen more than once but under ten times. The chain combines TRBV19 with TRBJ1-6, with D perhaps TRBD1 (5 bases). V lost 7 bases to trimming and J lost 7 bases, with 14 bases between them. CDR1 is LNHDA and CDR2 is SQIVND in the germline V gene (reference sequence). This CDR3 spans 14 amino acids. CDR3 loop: CASIPLEGNSPLHF. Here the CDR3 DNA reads TGTGCCAGTATCCCCCTCGAGGGGAATTCACCCCTCCACTTT.

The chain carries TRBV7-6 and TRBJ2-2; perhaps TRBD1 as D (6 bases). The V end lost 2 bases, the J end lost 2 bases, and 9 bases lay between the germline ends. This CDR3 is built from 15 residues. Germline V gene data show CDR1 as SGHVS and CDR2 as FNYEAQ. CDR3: CASSLRGTNTGELFF. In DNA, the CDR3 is TGTGCCAGCAGCTTAAGGGGGACCAACACCGGGGAGCTGTTTTTT. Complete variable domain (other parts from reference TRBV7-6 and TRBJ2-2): GAGVSQSPRYKVTKRGQDVALRCDPISGHVSLYWYRQALGQGPEFLTYFNYEAQQDKSGLPNDRFSAERPEGSISTLTIQRTEQRDSAMYRCASSLRGTNTGELFFGEGSRLTVL.

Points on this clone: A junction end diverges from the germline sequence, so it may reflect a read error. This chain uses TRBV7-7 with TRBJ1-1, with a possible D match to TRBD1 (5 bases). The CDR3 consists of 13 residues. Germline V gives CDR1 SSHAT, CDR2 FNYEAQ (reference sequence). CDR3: CASSQQAGTEAFF. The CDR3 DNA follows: TGTGCTAGCAGCCAACAGGCCGGGACTGAAGCTTTCTTT.

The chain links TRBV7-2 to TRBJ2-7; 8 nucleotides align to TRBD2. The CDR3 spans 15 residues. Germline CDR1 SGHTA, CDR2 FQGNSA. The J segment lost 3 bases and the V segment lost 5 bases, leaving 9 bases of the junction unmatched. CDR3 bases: TGTGCCAGCAGCCCCCAGCGGGAGAAGTACTACGAGCAGTACTTC. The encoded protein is CASSPQREKYYEQYF.

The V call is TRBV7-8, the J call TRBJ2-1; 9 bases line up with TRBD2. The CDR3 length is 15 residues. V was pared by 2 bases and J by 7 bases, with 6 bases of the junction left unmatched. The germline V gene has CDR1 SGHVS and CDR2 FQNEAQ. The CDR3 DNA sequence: TGTGCCAGCAGCTTAAGAGTAGCGGGAGTGAATGAGCAGTTCTTC. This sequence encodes CASSLRVAGVNEQFF.

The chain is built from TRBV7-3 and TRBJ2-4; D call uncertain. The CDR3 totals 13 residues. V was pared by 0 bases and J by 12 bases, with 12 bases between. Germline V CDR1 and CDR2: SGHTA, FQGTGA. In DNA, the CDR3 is TGTGCCAGCAGCTTAACGCGCGGATCCAGTCAGTACTTC. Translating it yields CASSLTRGSSQYF.

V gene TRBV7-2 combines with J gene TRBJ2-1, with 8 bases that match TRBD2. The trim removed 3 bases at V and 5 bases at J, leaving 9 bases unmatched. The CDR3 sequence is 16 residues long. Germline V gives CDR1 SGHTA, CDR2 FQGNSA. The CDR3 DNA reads TGTGCCAGCAGCTTTATAGCGGGACTAGTGAACAATGAGCAGTTCTTC. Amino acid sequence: CASSFIAGLVNNEQFF.

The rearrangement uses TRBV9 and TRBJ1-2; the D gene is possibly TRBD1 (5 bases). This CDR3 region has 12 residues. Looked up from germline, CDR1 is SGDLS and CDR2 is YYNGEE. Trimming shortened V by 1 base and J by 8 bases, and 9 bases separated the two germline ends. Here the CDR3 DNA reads TGTGCCAGCAGCGTACTTGGGGGAGGCTACACCTTC. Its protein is CASSVLGGGYTF.